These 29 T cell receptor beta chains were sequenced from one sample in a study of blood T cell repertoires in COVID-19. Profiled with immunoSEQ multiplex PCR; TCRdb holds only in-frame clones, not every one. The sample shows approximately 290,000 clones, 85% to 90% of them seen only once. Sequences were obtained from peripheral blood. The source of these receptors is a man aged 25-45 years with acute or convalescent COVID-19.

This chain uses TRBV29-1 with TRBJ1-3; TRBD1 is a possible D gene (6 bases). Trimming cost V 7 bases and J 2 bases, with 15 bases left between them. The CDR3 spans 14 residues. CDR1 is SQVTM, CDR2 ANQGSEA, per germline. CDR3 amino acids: CSAAGAGAGNTIYF. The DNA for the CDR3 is TGCAGCGCTGCAGGGGCTGGTGCTGGAAACACCATATATTTT.

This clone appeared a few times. The CDR3 spells CASSQEGVLSPLHF. The DNA of the CDR3 is TGTGCCAGCAGCCAAGAGGGCGTCCTCTCCCCCCTCCACTTT. The rearrangement uses TRBV4-2 and TRBJ1-6; D not resolved. Trimming stripped 0 bases from V and 13 bases from J, with 13 bases between. CDR1 is LGHNA, CDR2 YNFKEQ, per germline. The CDR3 totals 14 residues.

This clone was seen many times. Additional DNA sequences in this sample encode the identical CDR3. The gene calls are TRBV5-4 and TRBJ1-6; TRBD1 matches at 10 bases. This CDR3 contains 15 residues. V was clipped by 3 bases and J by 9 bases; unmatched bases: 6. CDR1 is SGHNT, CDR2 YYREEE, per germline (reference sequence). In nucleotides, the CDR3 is TGTGCCAGCAGCTCCGACCGGGACAGGGGTTCACCCCTCCACTTT. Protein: CASSSDRDRGSPLHF.

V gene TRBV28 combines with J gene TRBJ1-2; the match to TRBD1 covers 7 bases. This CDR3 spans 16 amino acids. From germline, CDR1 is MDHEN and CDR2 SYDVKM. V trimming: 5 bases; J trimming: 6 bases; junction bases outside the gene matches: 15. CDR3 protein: CASSPRRGPTGDGYTF. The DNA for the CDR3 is TGTGCCAGCAGTCCCCGAAGGGGGCCTACCGGGGATGGCTACACCTTC.

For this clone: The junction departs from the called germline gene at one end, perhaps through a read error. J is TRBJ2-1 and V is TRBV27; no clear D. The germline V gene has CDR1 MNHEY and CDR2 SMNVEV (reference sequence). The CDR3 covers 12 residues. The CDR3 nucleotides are TGTGCCTTTCAGACGAGGTTGGATGAACAGTTCTTC. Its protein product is CAFQTRLDEQFF.

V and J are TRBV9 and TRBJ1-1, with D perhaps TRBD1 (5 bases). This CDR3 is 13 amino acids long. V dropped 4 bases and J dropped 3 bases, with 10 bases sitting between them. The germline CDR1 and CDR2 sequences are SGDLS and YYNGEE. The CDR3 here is CASSPPRDTEAFF. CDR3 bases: TGTGCCAGCAGCCCCCCCAGGGACACTGAAGCTTTCTTT.

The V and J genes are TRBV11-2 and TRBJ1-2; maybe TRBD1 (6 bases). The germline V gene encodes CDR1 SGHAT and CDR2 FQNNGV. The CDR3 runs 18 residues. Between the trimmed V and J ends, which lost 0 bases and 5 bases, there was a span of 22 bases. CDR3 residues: CASSLDRYRPGASYGYTF. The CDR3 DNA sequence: TGTGCCAGCAGCTTAGATCGGTACCGTCCAGGGGCTTCGTATGGCTACACCTTC.

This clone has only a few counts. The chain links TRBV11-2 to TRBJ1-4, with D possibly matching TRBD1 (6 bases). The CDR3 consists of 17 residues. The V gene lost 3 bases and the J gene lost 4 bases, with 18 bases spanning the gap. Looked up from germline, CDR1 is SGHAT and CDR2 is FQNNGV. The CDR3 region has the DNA TGTGCCAGCAGCTTTAAAATTGGGGGCGCGGGTAATGAAAAACTGTTTTTT. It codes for CASSFKIGGAGNEKLFF.

The CDR3 sequence: CSVRDSAGGYTF. CDR3 in DNA: TGCAGCGTTCGGGACAGCGCGGGTGGCTACACCTTC. The genes are TRBV29-1 and TRBJ1-2, with 7 bases fitting TRBD1. Germline CDR1 is SQVTM and CDR2 is ANQGSEA. The CDR3 totals 12 residues. V was clipped by 5 bases and J by 7 bases; unmatched bases: 7.

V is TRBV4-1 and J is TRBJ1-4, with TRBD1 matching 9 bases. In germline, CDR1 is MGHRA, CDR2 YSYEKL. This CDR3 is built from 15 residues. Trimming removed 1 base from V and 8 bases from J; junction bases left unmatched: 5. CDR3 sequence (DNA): TGCGCCAGCAGCCAAGTCGGGACAGGGAGCGAAAAACTGTTTTTT. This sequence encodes CASSQVGTGSEKLFF.

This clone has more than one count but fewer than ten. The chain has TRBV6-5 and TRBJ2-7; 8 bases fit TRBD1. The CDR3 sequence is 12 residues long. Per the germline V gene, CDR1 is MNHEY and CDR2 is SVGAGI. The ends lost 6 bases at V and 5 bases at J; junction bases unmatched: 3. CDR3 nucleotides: TGTGCCAGCAGCCAGACAGGGGACGAGCAGTACTTC. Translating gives CASSQTGDEQYF.

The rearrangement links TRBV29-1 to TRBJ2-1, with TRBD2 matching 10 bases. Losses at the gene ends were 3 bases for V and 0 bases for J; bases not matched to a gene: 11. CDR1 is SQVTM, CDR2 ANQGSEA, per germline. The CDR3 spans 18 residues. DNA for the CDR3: TGCAGCGTTGAGGGAACTAGCGGGACCGCGAGCTCCTACAATGAGCAGTTCTTC. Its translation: CSVEGTSGTASSYNEQFF.

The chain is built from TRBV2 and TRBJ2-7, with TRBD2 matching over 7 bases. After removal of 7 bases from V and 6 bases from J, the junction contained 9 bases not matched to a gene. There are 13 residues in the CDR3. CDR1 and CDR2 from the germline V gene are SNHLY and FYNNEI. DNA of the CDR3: TGTGCCAGCACTCAGGGCGGGAGCGGCGAGCAGTACTTC. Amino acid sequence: CASTQGGSGEQYF.

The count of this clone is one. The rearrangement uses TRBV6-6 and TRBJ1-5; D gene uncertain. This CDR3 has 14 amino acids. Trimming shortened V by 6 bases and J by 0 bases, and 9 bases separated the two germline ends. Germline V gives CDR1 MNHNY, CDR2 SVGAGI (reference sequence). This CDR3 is CASSSDGSNQPQHF. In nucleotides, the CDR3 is TGTGCCAGCAGCAGCGACGGTAGCAATCAGCCCCAGCATTTT.

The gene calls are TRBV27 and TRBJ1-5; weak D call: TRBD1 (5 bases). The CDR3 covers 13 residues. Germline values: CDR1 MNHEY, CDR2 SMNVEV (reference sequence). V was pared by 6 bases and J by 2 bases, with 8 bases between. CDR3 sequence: CASRGVGNQPQHF. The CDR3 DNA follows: TGTGCCAGCAGAGGGGTGGGCAATCAGCCCCAGCATTTT.

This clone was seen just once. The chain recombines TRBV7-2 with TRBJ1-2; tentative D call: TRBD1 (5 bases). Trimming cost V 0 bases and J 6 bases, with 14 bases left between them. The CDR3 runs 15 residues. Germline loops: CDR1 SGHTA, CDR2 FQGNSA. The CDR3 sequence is CASSLAVGQIDGYTF. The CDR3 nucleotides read TGTGCCAGCAGCTTAGCAGTCGGACAAATCGATGGCTACACCTTC.

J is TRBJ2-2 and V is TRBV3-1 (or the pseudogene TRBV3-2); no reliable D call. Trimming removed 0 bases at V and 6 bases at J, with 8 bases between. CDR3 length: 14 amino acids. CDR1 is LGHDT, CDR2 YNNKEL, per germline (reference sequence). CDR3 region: CASSQDWLAGELFF. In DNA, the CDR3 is TGTGCCAGCAGCCAAGATTGGTTAGCCGGGGAGCTGTTTTTT.

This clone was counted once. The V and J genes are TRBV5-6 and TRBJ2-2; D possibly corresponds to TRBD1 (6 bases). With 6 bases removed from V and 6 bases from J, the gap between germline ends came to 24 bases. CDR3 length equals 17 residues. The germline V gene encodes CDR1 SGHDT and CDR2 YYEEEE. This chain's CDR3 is CASTNIRTGRHAGELFF. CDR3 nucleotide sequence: TGTGCCAGCACCAACATCCGAACAGGGCGGCACGCCGGGGAGCTGTTTTTT.

CDR3 nucleotide sequence: TGTGCCAGTAGTATCCGGGAGAACGACGAGCAGTACTTC. Its translation: CASSIRENDEQYF. The chain recombines TRBV19 with TRBJ2-7, with a weak D call TRBD2 (6 bases). The V gene lost 3 bases and the J gene lost 5 bases, with 11 bases spanning the gap. The length of the CDR3 is 13 residues. CDR1 and CDR2 from the germline V gene are LNHDA and SQIVND (reference sequence).

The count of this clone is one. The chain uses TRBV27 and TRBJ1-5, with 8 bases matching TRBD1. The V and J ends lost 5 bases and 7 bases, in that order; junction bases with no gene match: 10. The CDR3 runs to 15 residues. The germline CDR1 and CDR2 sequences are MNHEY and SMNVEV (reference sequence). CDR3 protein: CASSPYRGFDQPQHF. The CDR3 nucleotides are TGTGCCAGCAGTCCTTACAGGGGGTTCGACCAGCCCCAGCATTTT.

CDR3 nucleotides: TGTGCCAGCAGCCGGACATACTCCTATAATTCACCCCTCCACTTT. Its protein is CASSRTYSYNSPLHF. This chain links TRBV27 with TRBJ1-6; D might be TRBD1 (5 bases). CDR1 and CDR2 (germline): MNHEY, SMNVEV (reference sequence). This CDR3 has 15 amino acids. V was pared by 6 bases and J by 0 bases, with 9 bases between.

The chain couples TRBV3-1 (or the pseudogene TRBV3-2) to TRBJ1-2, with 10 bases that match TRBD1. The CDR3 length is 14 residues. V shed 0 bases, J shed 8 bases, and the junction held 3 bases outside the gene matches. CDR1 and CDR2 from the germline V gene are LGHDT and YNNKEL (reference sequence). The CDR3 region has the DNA TGTGCCAGCAGCCAAGACGGGACAGGGGTCGGCTACACCTTC. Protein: CASSQDGTGVGYTF.

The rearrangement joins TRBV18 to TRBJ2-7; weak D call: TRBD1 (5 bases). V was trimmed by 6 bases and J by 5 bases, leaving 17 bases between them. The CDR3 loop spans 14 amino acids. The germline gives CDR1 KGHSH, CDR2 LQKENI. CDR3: CASSHGSTGNEQYF. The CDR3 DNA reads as TGTGCCAGCTCCCACGGCTCAACAGGCAACGAGCAGTACTTC. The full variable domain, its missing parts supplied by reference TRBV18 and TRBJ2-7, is NAGVMQNPRHLVRRRGQEARLRCSPMKGHSHVYWYRQLPEEGLKFMVYLQKENIIDESGMPKERFSAEFPKEGPSILRIQQVVRGDSAAYFCASSHGSTGNEQYFGPGTRLTVT.

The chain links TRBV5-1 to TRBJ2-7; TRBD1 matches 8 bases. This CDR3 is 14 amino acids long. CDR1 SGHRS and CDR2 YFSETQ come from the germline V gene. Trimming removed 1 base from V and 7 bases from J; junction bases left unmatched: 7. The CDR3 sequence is CASSLRTGLGEQYF. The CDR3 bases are TGCGCCAGCAGCTTGCGGACAGGGCTCGGGGAGCAGTACTTC.

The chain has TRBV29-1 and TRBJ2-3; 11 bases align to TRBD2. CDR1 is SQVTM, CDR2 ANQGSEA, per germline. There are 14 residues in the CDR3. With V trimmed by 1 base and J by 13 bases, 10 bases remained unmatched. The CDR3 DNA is TGCAGCGTTGAAGGGCTTATAGCGGGGGGGTCTAAGTATTTT. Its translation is CSVEGLIAGGSKYF.

This chain's CDR3 is CASSRQGAYEQYF. The CDR3 DNA follows: TGTGCCAGCTCACGACAGGGGGCTTACGAGCAGTACTTC. J is TRBJ2-7 and V is TRBV18; 10 nucleotides align to TRBD1. V was clipped by 4 bases and J by 4 bases; unmatched bases: 1. This CDR3 has 13 amino acids. In germline, CDR1 is KGHSH, CDR2 LQKENI.

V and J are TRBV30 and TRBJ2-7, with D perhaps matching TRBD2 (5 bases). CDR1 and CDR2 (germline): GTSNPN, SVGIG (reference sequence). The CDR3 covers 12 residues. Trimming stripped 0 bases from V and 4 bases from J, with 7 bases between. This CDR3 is CAWSVTGYEQYF. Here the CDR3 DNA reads TGTGCCTGGAGTGTGACGGGATACGAGCAGTACTTC. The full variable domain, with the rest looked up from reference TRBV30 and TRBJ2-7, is SQTIHQWPATLVQPVGSPLSLECTVEGTSNPNLYWYRQAAGRGLQLLFYSVGIGQISSEVPQNLSASRPQDRQFILSSKKLLLSDSGFYLCAWSVTGYEQYFGPGTRLTVT.

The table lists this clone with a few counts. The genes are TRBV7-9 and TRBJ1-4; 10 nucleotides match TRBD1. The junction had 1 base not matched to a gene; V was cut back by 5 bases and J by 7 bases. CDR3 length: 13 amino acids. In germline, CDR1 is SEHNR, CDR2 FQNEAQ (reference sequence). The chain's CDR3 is CASSRDRGEKLFF. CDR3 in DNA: TGTGCCAGCAGCCGGGACAGGGGTGAAAAACTGTTTTTT.

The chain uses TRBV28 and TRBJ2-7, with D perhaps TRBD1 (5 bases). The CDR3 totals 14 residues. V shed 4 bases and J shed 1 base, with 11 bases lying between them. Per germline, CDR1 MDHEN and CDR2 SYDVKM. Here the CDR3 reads CASSSYRISYEQYF. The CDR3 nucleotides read TGTGCCAGCAGTTCCTACAGGATATCCTACGAGCAGTACTTC.